Each of the 27 T cell receptor beta chains below was sequenced from the same sample in a study of T cells in Graves' hyperthyroidism and ophthalmopathy. TCR beta CDR3 sequences were amplified from RNA transcripts. First-round RT-PCR of the TCR CDR3 relied on the HTBI primer set. Via MiXCR, TCRdb re-called the multiplex PCR reads, giving one row per CDR3 protein. The sample yields approximately 400,000 distinct CDR3 sequences, approximately 14% seen once. The sequencing sample was made of blood. Receptors were obtained from a woman aged 18-29 years with Graves' hyperthyroidism.

The V call is TRBV5-6, the J call TRBJ1-3; 7 bases align to TRBD1. The J segment lost 1 base and the V segment lost 1 base, leaving 2 bases of the junction unmatched. The CDR3 is 15 amino acids. Per germline, CDR1 SGHDT and CDR2 YYEEEE. The chain's CDR3 is CASSLRGQSGNTIYF. The CDR3 nucleotides are TGTGCCAGCAGCTTGAGGGGGCAATCTGGAAACACCATATATTTT.

The table lists this clonotype with a few counts. The J gene is TRBJ2-3, the V gene TRBV20-1, with D uncertain. The V end lost 2 bases, the J end lost 6 bases, and 9 bases lay between the germline ends. The V gene's germline CDR1 is DFQATT and CDR2 SNEGSKA (reference sequence). The CDR3 is 12 residues long. The CDR3 bases are TGCAGTGCTAGACCCCCCATCGATACGCAGTATTTT. Translating gives CSARPPIDTQYF.

The genes are TRBV20-1 and TRBJ1-6; D gene ambiguous. The V and J ends lost 0 bases and 7 bases respectively, with 10 bases between them. The CDR3 spans 14 residues. Per germline, CDR1 DFQATT and CDR2 SNEGSKA (reference sequence). The CDR3 spells CSAREAVTNSPLHF. Written as DNA, the CDR3 is TGCAGTGCTAGAGAGGCAGTGACGAATTCACCCCTCCACTTT.

The chain employs TRBV11-2 and TRBJ2-1; possible D gene TRBD2, 6 bases. V lost 10 bases and J 0 bases, leaving 13 bases between the germline ends. Germline V gives CDR1 SGHAT, CDR2 FQNNGV. This CDR3 has 14 residues. This CDR3 reads CAITGVSSYNEQFF. CDR3 sequence (DNA): TGTGCCATCACGGGGGTAAGCTCCTACAATGAGCAGTTCTTC.

In its sample, this clonotype was seen many times. This sequence joins TRBV2 and TRBJ1-1, with TRBD1 matching over 7 bases. The CDR3 length is 14 residues. The trim removed 6 bases at V and 0 bases at J, leaving 4 bases unmatched. Germline V gene data show CDR1 as SNHLY and CDR2 as FYNNEI. This chain's CDR3 is CASRNRGLNTEAFF. The CDR3 DNA reads TGTGCCAGCAGAAACAGGGGTCTGAACACTGAAGCTTTCTTT.

The chain employs TRBV28 and TRBJ2-7; TRBD1 matches 10 bases. CDR1 is MDHEN, CDR2 SYDVKM, per germline. This CDR3 region has 14 residues. After removal of 6 bases from V and 3 bases from J, the junction contained 5 bases not matched to a gene. The CDR3 region has the DNA TGTGCCAGCAGCCAGGACAGGGGGAACTACGAGCAGTACTTC. This gives the protein CASSQDRGNYEQYF.

This clonotype was picked up one time. The V call is TRBV18, the J call TRBJ1-6; D unresolved. Germline loops: CDR1 KGHSH, CDR2 LQKENI. The V end was cut by 2 bases, the J end by 0 bases, with 11 bases between. The CDR3 loop spans 17 amino acids. The CDR3 loop reads CASSPLGASSYNSPLHF. CDR3 DNA: TGTGCCAGCTCACCATTGGGCGCGAGCTCCTATAATTCACCCCTCCACTTT.

This clonotype occurred many times. V and J are TRBV27 and TRBJ1-2; D may be TRBD1 (5 bases). Trimming pared 6 bases from V and 5 bases from J, leaving 19 bases between. Germline V gene sequence: CDR1 MNHEY, CDR2 SMNVEV (reference sequence). This CDR3 is built from 15 residues. The CDR3 DNA is TGTGCCAGCAGAGATTACCGGGACGATCGTTATGGCTACACCTTC. Its protein is CASRDYRDDRYGYTF.

This chain uses TRBV4-1 with TRBJ2-2; D is uncertain. Trimming pared 8 bases from V and 2 bases from J, leaving 21 bases between. The CDR3 totals 17 residues. In germline, CDR1 is MGHRA, CDR2 YSYEKL. The CDR3 DNA reads as TGCGCCAGCGTCAAAGGGCTCGCCGTGAGAAACACCGGGGAGCTGTTTTTT. It translates to CASVKGLAVRNTGELFF.

For this clonotype: Being one base from a much bigger clone, this may be a read error. This chain connects TRBV20-1 to TRBJ2-1; D gene unclear. The CDR3 runs to 15 residues. CDR1 and CDR2 from the germline V gene are DFQATT and SNEGSKA (reference sequence). Trimming left V 6 bases short and J 0 bases short, with 15 bases between. The CDR3: CSAPTHESSYNEQFF. The CDR3 DNA sequence: TGCAGTGCACCGACTCATGAGAGCTCCTACAATGAGCAGTTCTTC.

Many counts were recorded for this clonotype. This rearrangement joins TRBV9 to TRBJ2-7; D uncertain. Germline V CDR1 and CDR2: SGDLS, YYNGEE. The CDR3 runs 14 residues. V gave up 0 bases and J gave up 0 bases, with 7 bases separating them. CDR3 DNA sequence: TGTGCCAGCAGCGTAGATTACAGCTCCTACGAGCAGTACTTC. Translating it yields CASSVDYSSYEQYF.

Many counts were recorded for this clonotype. This chain links TRBV9 with TRBJ1-4, with TRBD1 as a possible D gene (6 bases). The germline CDR1 and CDR2 sequences are SGDLS and YYNGEE. V was shortened by 0 bases and J by 7 bases, with 19 bases between the two germline ends. The CDR3 runs 17 residues. CDR3 in amino acids: CASSVAPGHKRGEKLFF. CDR3 sequence (DNA): TGTGCCAGCAGCGTAGCCCCGGGACACAAACGGGGTGAAAAACTGTTTTTT. Full variable domain (rest looked up from reference TRBV9 and TRBJ1-4): DSGVTQTPKHLITATGQRVTLRCSPRSGDLSVYWYQQSLDQGLQFLIQYYNGEERAKGNILERFSAQQFPDLHSELNLSSLELGDSALYFCASSVAPGHKRGEKLFFGSGTQLSVL.

This clonotype was found a few times. The CDR3 spells CASSQERTATTLHF. The CDR3 region has the DNA TGCGCCAGCAGCCAGGAAAGGACGGCAACGACCCTCCACTTT. J is TRBJ1-6 and V is TRBV4-3, with D unclear. The germline V and J ends were trimmed by 3 bases and 14 bases, with 17 bases remaining between them. This CDR3 contains 14 residues. CDR1 is LGHNA, CDR2 YSLEER, per germline.

This clonotype was counted a few times. V is TRBV7-9 and J is TRBJ1-2, with D possibly being TRBD1 (5 bases). The CDR3 totals 15 residues. Per the germline V gene, CDR1 is SEHNR and CDR2 is FQNEAQ (reference sequence). Deletions cut 6 bases from V and 4 bases from J, with 18 bases between. The CDR3 spells CASSVTSGSIYGYTF. The CDR3 DNA follows: TGTGCCAGCAGTGTTACGTCAGGGTCAATCTATGGCTACACCTTC.

The V call is TRBV7-2, the J call TRBJ2-7, with D unclear. This CDR3 contains 13 residues. Trimming removed 2 bases from V and 5 bases from J, with 10 bases in between. The germline V gene has CDR1 SGHTA and CDR2 FQGNSA. The CDR3: CASSLPPSDEQYF. In DNA, the CDR3 is TGTGCCAGCAGCTTACCTCCGTCGGACGAGCAGTACTTC.

This rearrangement joins TRBV7-9 to TRBJ2-7; TRBD2 is a possible D gene (6 bases). Germline loops: CDR1 SEHNR, CDR2 FQNEAQ (reference sequence). The CDR3 is 14 amino acids. V was cut by 3 bases and J by 6 bases, with 15 bases left in between. The CDR3 bases are TGTGCCAGCAGCTTCGATGCGGGGAGAGGCGAGCAGTACTTC. Its translation is CASSFDAGRGEQYF.

This clonotype has a count of ten or more. This chain connects TRBV28 to TRBJ2-7; D tentatively fits TRBD1 or TRBD2 (5 bases each). V lost 8 bases and J lost 2, with 16 bases in between. CDR3 length equals 14 residues. CDR1 is MDHEN and CDR2 is SYDVKM in the germline V gene. CDR3 DNA sequence: TGTGCCAGCCTCCAATGGCAGGGAGCCTACGAGCAGTACTTC. Amino acids: CASLQWQGAYEQYF.

This clonotype was recorded many times. The chain is built from TRBV28 and TRBJ2-7; 7 bases agree with TRBD2. The V and J ends lost 3 bases and 2 bases, in that order; junction bases with no gene match: 4. The CDR3 consists of 14 residues. Germline V lookup: CDR1 MDHEN, CDR2 SYDVKM. As DNA, the CDR3 is TGTGCCAGCAGTTTCCTAGCGGTAACCTACGAGCAGTACTTC. The encoded protein is CASSFLAVTYEQYF.

This clonotype was counted ten times or more. V usage is TRBV7-8 and J usage is TRBJ2-2; 7 bases fit TRBD1. Losses at the gene ends were 0 bases for V and 6 bases for J; bases not matched to a gene: 4. The CDR3 is 15 residues long. The germline gives CDR1 SGHVS, CDR2 FQNEAQ. CDR3 coding DNA: TGTGCCAGCAGCTTAGCCAATACAGGGGCCGGGGAGCTGTTTTTT. Residues: CASSLANTGAGELFF.

The V gene is TRBV11-2, the J gene TRBJ2-1; 11 positions agree with TRBD2. CDR1 is SGHAT, CDR2 FQNNGV, per germline. V shed 2 bases and J 13 bases; nucleotides not matched to a gene: 22. The CDR3 loop spans 19 amino acids. The CDR3 loop is CASSLRLSSGGAVTMSQFF. The CDR3 DNA reads TGTGCCAGCAGCTTAAGGTTGAGTAGCGGGGGGGCCGTGACAATGAGTCAGTTCTTC.

This clonotype came up many times. This rearrangement joins TRBV11-2 to TRBJ2-1; weak D call: TRBD1 (6 bases). Trimming cost V 5 bases and J 4 bases, with 15 bases left between them. Germline assignment: CDR1 SGHAT and CDR2 FQNNGV. The CDR3 runs to 15 residues. This chain's CDR3 is CASSQWQGSYNEQFF. CDR3 bases: TGTGCCAGCAGCCAGTGGCAGGGGTCATACAATGAGCAGTTCTTC.

Concerning this clonotype: This could be a read error, since a much larger clone is one nucleotide away. This chain uses TRBV2 with TRBJ1-1; D gene unclear. V lost 1 base, J lost 1 base, and 4 bases lay in between. The germline CDR1 and CDR2 sequences are SNHLY and FYNNEI. This CDR3 region has 13 residues. CDR3 nucleotides: TGTGCCAGCAGTGAAGATGGGAACACTGAAGCTTTCTTT. Translating it yields CASSEDGNTEAFF.

This clonotype was picked up many times. The CDR3 here is CASSAQGRETQYF. As DNA, the CDR3 is TGTGCCAGCAGTGCACAGGGGCGGGAGACCCAGTACTTC. This sequence joins TRBV6-1 and TRBJ2-5; 7 bases agree with TRBD1. The CDR3 runs to 13 residues. V was clipped by 4 bases and J by 5 bases; unmatched bases: 4. The germline CDR1 and CDR2 sequences are MNHNS and SASEGT.

This clonotype was counted many times. The genes are TRBV5-1 and TRBJ1-2; the match to TRBD1 covers 8 bases. Germline V CDR1 and CDR2: SGHRS, YFSETQ. After removal of 4 bases from V and 3 bases from J, the junction contained 8 bases not matched to a gene. The CDR3 length is 15 residues. CDR3 in amino acids: CASSGAETGDYGYTF. The CDR3 DNA follows: TGCGCCAGCAGCGGAGCAGAGACAGGGGACTATGGCTACACCTTC.

This chain uses TRBV9 with TRBJ2-5; D uncertain. Trimming pared 0 bases from V and 2 bases from J, leaving 14 bases between. CDR3 length: 16 residues. The germline gives CDR1 SGDLS, CDR2 YYNGEE. The CDR3 coding sequence is TGTGCCAGCAGCGTAGGTCTCTTGAGGTTTCAAGAGACCCAGTACTTC. This gives the protein CASSVGLLRFQETQYF.

In its sample, this clonotype was seen many times. J is TRBJ1-1 and V is TRBV12-3 or TRBV12-4, with D tentatively TRBD1 (6 bases). Trimming left V 7 bases short and J 1 base short, with 16 bases between. The CDR3 length is 15 residues. CDR3 loop: CASIPGASRNTEAFF. The CDR3 DNA reads as TGTGCCAGCATTCCGGGGGCAAGTCGGAACACTGAAGCTTTCTTT.

This chain uses TRBV5-8 with TRBJ2-1, with 8 bases aligning to TRBD1. The CDR3 has 11 amino acids. Looked up from germline, CDR1 is SGHTS and CDR2 is YDEGEE. The J segment lost 15 bases and the V segment lost 4 bases, leaving 6 bases of the junction unmatched. The CDR3 DNA is TGTGCCAGCAGCAGGACAGGGAAACCGTTCTTC. This encodes CASSRTGKPFF. Together with reference TRBV5-8 and TRBJ2-1, the CDR3 gives the full variable domain: EAGVTQSPTHLIKTRGQQATLRCSPISGHTSVYWYQQALGLGLQFLLWYDEGEERNRGNFPPRFSGRQFPNYSSELNVNALELEDSALYLCASSRTGKPFFGPGTRLTVL.